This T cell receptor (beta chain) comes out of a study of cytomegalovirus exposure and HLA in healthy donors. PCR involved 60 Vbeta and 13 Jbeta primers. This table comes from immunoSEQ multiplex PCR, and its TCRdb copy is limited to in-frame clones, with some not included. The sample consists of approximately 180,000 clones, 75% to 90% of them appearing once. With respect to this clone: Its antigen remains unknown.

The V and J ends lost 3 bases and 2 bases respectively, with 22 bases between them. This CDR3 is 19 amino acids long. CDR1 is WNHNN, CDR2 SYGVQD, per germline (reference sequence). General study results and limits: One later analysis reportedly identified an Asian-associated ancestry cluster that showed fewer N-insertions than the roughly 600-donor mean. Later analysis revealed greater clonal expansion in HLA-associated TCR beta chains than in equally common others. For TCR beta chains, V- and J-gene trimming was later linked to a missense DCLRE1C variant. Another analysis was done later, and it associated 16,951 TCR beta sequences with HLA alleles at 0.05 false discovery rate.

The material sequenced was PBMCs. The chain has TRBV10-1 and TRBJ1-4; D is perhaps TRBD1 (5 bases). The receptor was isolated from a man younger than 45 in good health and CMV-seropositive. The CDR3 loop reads CASSDRHRRLFFTNEKLFF. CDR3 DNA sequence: TGCGCCAGCAGTGACCGTCACAGGCGCCTATTTTTCACTAATGAAAAACTGTTTTTT.